The 25 T cell receptor beta chains in this list originate from one sample, sequenced in a study of regulatory T cells in long-lasting Graves disease. To make TCR beta libraries, researchers used iRepertoire HTBI primers and Arm-PCR of CDR3 regions. In TCRdb, the multiplex PCR reads were re-called with MiXCR into one record per CDR3 protein. The table shows 400,000 to 500,000 distinct CDR3 sequences, with about a fifth occurring only once. As to time point: persistent/refractory GD, antithyroid drugs over 5 years with positive TRAb. Scientists built the TCR library using RNA that was extracted from PBMCs. Sequenced here: peripheral blood mononuclear cells (PBMCs), sampled when the disease was refractory, from a patient treated with antithyroid drugs. The source of these receptors is a female donor with Graves disease.

This clonotype was detected ten times or more. The chain joins TRBV7-9 to TRBJ2-5, with D maybe TRBD2 (7 bases). Trimming pared 1 base from V and 4 bases from J, leaving 10 bases between. The length of the CDR3 is 14 residues. The germline gives CDR1 SEHNR, CDR2 FQNEAQ (reference sequence). Here the CDR3 reads CASSLVGGLETQYF. The CDR3 region has the DNA TGTGCCAGCAGCTTAGTGGGGGGGCTAGAGACCCAGTACTTC.

This clonotype was found a few times. This sequence joins TRBV4-1 and TRBJ1-1; TRBD1 matches 9 bases. The CDR3 runs to 15 residues. The J segment lost 2 bases and the V segment lost 3 bases, leaving 4 bases of the junction unmatched. The V gene's germline CDR1 is MGHRA and CDR2 YSYEKL. The DNA of the CDR3 is TGCGCCAGCAGCCAGTCGGACAGGGGAAACACTGAAGCTTTCTTT. Its translation: CASSQSDRGNTEAFF.

With regard to this clonotype: A much more abundant neighbour one base away suggests this may be a read error. This chain connects TRBV6-1 to TRBJ2-7; D gene ambiguous. The CDR3 totals 13 residues. From germline, CDR1 is MNHNS and CDR2 SASEGT. V was pared by 6 bases and J by 0 bases, with 9 bases between. This CDR3 is CASRHKGSYEQYF. For the CDR3, the DNA is TGTGCCAGCAGACACAAGGGCTCCTACGAGCAGTACTTC.

This clonotype was seen a few times. This chain uses TRBV5-5 with TRBJ2-7; D may be TRBD2 (6 bases). Germline values: CDR1 SGHKS, CDR2 YYEKEE (reference sequence). The CDR3 totals 14 residues. The V gene lost 4 bases and the J gene lost 6 bases, with 17 bases spanning the gap. CDR3 protein: CASSTLRGRLEQYF. The CDR3 DNA reads TGTGCCAGCAGCACGCTCCGGGGGAGGCTCGAGCAGTACTTC. The whole variable domain, filled in from reference TRBV5-5 and TRBJ2-7, reads DAGVTQSPTHLIKTRGQQVTLRCSPISGHKSVSWYQQVLGQGPQFIFQYYEKEERGRGNFPDRFSARQFPNYSSELNVNALLLGDSALYLCASSTLRGRLEQYFGPGTRLTVT.

The chain combines TRBV3-1 with TRBJ2-7, with TRBD2 matching 9 bases. V trimming: 0 bases; J trimming: 0 bases; junction bases outside the gene matches: 9. The CDR3 consists of 18 residues. The germline gives CDR1 LGHDT, CDR2 YNNKEL (reference sequence). CDR3 residues: CASSQDLSAGGPSYEQYF. DNA of the CDR3: TGTGCCAGCAGCCAAGATCTGTCTGCGGGAGGGCCCTCCTACGAGCAGTACTTC.

This clonotype was seen at least ten times. V is TRBV6-5 and J is TRBJ1-2; 12 positions match TRBD1. The junction had 5 bases not matched to a gene; V was cut back by 4 bases and J by 8 bases. The CDR3 is made up of 14 amino acids. Germline V CDR1 and CDR2: MNHEY, SVGAGI. The CDR3 nucleotides are TGTGCCAGCAGTTCGGGACAGGGGGCTGTCGGCTACACCTTC. It specifies CASSSGQGAVGYTF.

Regarding this clonotype: One base away lies a much larger clone, so this may be a sequencing read error. The genes are TRBV6-4 and TRBJ1-1; 8 bases agree with TRBD1. The CDR3 has 14 residues. The germline gives CDR1 MRHNA, CDR2 SNTAGT. After removal of 9 bases from V and 4 bases from J, the junction contained 10 bases not matched to a gene. CDR3 nucleotides: TGTGCCAGTAAAGGCAGGGGGCTAGGCACTGAAGCTTTCTTT. It translates to CASKGRGLGTEAFF.

This clonotype was recorded a few times. The chain joins TRBV29-1 to TRBJ2-7, with TRBD2 matching over 7 bases. The length of the CDR3 is 13 residues. Germline CDR1 reads SQVTM; CDR2 reads ANQGSEA. Losses at the gene ends were 4 bases for V and 3 bases for J; bases not matched to a gene: 6. In DNA form, the CDR3 reads TGCAGCGTTGCGAGCGGGGTAGACTACGAGCAGTACTTC. Translating gives CSVASGVDYEQYF.

This chain joins TRBV24-1 and TRBJ2-7, with D perhaps TRBD2 (6 bases). V was clipped by 6 bases and J by 4 bases, with 18 bases between them. Germline V gene lookup returns CDR1 KGHDR and CDR2 SFDVKD. The CDR3 runs to 15 residues. The CDR3 is CATSPHGGNKYEQYF. The CDR3 bases are TGTGCCACCAGTCCCCATGGGGGGAATAAGTACGAGCAGTACTTC.

This clonotype was counted at least ten times. The chain carries TRBV4-1 and TRBJ1-6, with D possibly TRBD1 on 5 matching bases. The length of the CDR3 is 15 residues. V lost 1 base, J lost 7 bases, and 11 bases lay in between. Germline lookup yields CDR1 MGHRA and CDR2 YSYEKL. This CDR3 is CASSQVWGYNSPLHF. The CDR3, as DNA: TGCGCCAGCAGCCAAGTTTGGGGCTACAATTCACCCCTCCACTTT.

This sequence joins TRBV4-1 and TRBJ2-7, with D possibly being TRBD1 (7 bases). Trimming pared 0 bases from V and 3 bases from J, leaving 15 bases between. The CDR3 totals 16 residues. The germline V gene encodes CDR1 MGHRA and CDR2 YSYEKL. CDR3: CASSQEVSGGLYEQYF. The CDR3 DNA reads TGCGCCAGCAGCCAAGAAGTTTCAGGGGGGCTCTACGAGCAGTACTTC.

This clonotype was detected many times. The V call is TRBV7-9, the J call TRBJ2-2; D gene ambiguous. Trimming took off 5 bases at V and 4 bases at J, with 8 bases between the two ends. This CDR3 is built from 13 residues. The germline V gene encodes CDR1 SEHNR and CDR2 FQNEAQ (reference sequence). The CDR3 region is CASSRGGTGELFF. CDR3 coding DNA: TGTGCCAGCAGCCGTGGTGGCACCGGGGAGCTGTTTTTT.

This clonotype has ten or more counts. The chain links TRBV3-1 to TRBJ1-5; D gene ambiguous. Trimming removed 0 bases from V and 7 bases from J, with 7 bases in between. The germline V gene has CDR1 LGHDT and CDR2 YNNKEL (reference sequence). CDR3 length equals 13 residues. The CDR3 sequence is CASSQDIKQPQHF. The CDR3 bases are TGTGCCAGCAGCCAAGATATTAAACAGCCCCAGCATTTT.

This chain links TRBV6-2 or TRBV6-3 with TRBJ1-5, with D perhaps matching TRBD1 (6 bases). Germline CDR1 MNHEY, CDR2 SVGEGT. The CDR3 sequence is 16 residues long. V lost 0 bases, J lost 1 base, and 10 bases lay in between. The CDR3 region is CASSYSSRGSNQPQHF. CDR3 nucleotides: TGTGCCAGCAGTTACTCCAGCAGGGGAAGCAATCAGCCCCAGCATTTT.

The sample holds many counts of this clonotype. The chain employs TRBV28 and TRBJ2-7; D is unclear. Between the trimmed V and J ends, which lost 1 base and 5 bases, there was a span of 3 bases. The CDR3 loop spans 11 amino acids. Germline CDR1 MDHEN, CDR2 SYDVKM. CDR3 amino acids: CASSLFHEQYF. For the CDR3, the DNA is TGTGCCAGCAGTTTATTCCACGAGCAGTACTTC.

This clonotype was detected ten times or more. The chain is built from TRBV5-5 and TRBJ1-1; 8 bases are a match to TRBD1. The length of the CDR3 is 15 residues. The ends lost 4 bases at V and 0 bases at J; junction bases unmatched: 5. Germline V gene sequence: CDR1 SGHKS, CDR2 YYEKEE (reference sequence). The DNA of the CDR3 is TGTGCCAGCAGCCCGCAGGGGGCCATGAACACTGAAGCTTTCTTT. Translation: CASSPQGAMNTEAFF.

At least ten counts were recorded for this clonotype. The V and J genes are TRBV2 and TRBJ2-1; TRBD1 agrees at 9 bases. The CDR3 runs to 14 residues. V lost 6 bases and J lost 8; bases outside the gene matches: 8. Germline assignment: CDR1 SNHLY and CDR2 FYNNEI. CDR3 protein: CASSLLQGAYEQFF. The CDR3 coding sequence is TGTGCCAGCAGCCTTCTACAGGGGGCCTATGAGCAGTTCTTC.

The sample holds a few counts of this clonotype. CDR3 DNA: TGCGCCAGCAGCCAAGTTGTTCTAGGGGGGGAAGAGACCCAGTACTTC. Its protein is CASSQVVLGGEETQYF. V and J are TRBV4-1 and TRBJ2-5; possible D gene TRBD2, 7 bases. The CDR3 runs 16 residues. Deletions cut 1 base from V and 3 bases from J, with 15 bases between. Germline V gene sequence: CDR1 MGHRA, CDR2 YSYEKL.

This clonotype was counted many times. V usage is TRBV27 and J usage is TRBJ2-7; 12 bases match TRBD2. V lost 5 bases and J lost 7; bases outside the gene matches: 9. This CDR3 region has 15 residues. The V gene's germline CDR1 is MNHEY and CDR2 SMNVEV (reference sequence). The CDR3 coding sequence is TGTGCCAGCAGTGTAACTAGCGGGGGGCTTCTGGAGCAGTACTTC. The encoded protein is CASSVTSGGLLEQYF.

This clonotype was detected ten times or more. This chain links TRBV28 with TRBJ2-7, with unresolved D. The CDR3 totals 14 residues. Germline assignment: CDR1 MDHEN and CDR2 SYDVKM. With 2 bases removed from V and 5 bases from J, the gap between germline ends came to 13 bases. For the CDR3, the DNA is TGTGCCAGCAGTTTAACCGGCTGGGTCGACGAGCAGTACTTC. This translates into CASSLTGWVDEQYF.

This clonotype has a count of ten or more. The chain combines TRBV28 with TRBJ2-7; possibly TRBD1 or TRBD2 for D (5 bases each). This CDR3 is built from 14 residues. Germline CDR1 reads MDHEN; CDR2 reads SYDVKM. Trimming took off 3 bases at V and 6 bases at J, with 15 bases between the two ends. The CDR3 region has the DNA TGTGCCAGCAGTTTCGGTCCAGGGAGAGGCGAGCAGTACTTC. Encoded protein: CASSFGPGRGEQYF.

This clonotype was seen repeatedly, ten times or more. The J gene is TRBJ2-5, the V gene TRBV11-3; 7 bases map to TRBD2. The germline gives CDR1 SGHNT, CDR2 YENEEA. CDR3 size: 15 residues. The ends lost 5 bases at V and 4 bases at J; junction bases unmatched: 10. The CDR3 is CASSLERGGLETQYF. The CDR3 DNA is TGTGCCAGCAGCCTCGAGCGGGGAGGCTTAGAGACCCAGTACTTC.

This chain links TRBV28 with TRBJ1-5, with TRBD1 as a possible D gene (5 bases). The CDR3 extends over 13 amino acids. Germline V gives CDR1 MDHEN, CDR2 SYDVKM. Deletions cut 4 bases from V and 6 bases from J, with 10 bases between. This CDR3 reads CASSSEGIQPQHF. CDR3 coding DNA: TGTGCCAGCAGTTCGGAGGGGATTCAGCCCCAGCATTTT. The entire variable domain, with the rest obtained from reference TRBV28 and TRBJ1-5, is as follows: DVKVTQSSRYLVKRTGEKVFLECVQDMDHENMFWYRQDPGLGLRLIYFSYDVKMKEKGDIPEGYSVSREKKERFSLILESASTNQTSMYLCASSSEGIQPQHFGDGTRLSIL.

As to this clonotype: A much more abundant neighbour one base away suggests this may be a read error. The chain is built from TRBV2 and TRBJ1-5, with D tentatively TRBD1 (6 bases). Germline V gene sequence: CDR1 SNHLY, CDR2 FYNNEI. CDR3 length equals 15 residues. CDR3 bases: TGTGTCAGCAGTGAAGCCGGCAGGGGAAATCAGCCCCAGCATTTT. It is translated as CVSSEAGRGNQPQHF.

Many counts were recorded for this clonotype. A junction end diverges from the germline sequence, so it may reflect a read error. CDR3 sequence: CASSLGASGSYGQYF. The CDR3 region has the DNA TGTGCCAGCAGCTTAGGGGCTAGCGGGAGTTACGGGCAGTACTTC. V usage is TRBV11-2 and J usage is TRBJ2-7; TRBD2 matches 10 bases. The CDR3 has 15 amino acids. Germline V gives CDR1 SGHAT, CDR2 FQNNGV.